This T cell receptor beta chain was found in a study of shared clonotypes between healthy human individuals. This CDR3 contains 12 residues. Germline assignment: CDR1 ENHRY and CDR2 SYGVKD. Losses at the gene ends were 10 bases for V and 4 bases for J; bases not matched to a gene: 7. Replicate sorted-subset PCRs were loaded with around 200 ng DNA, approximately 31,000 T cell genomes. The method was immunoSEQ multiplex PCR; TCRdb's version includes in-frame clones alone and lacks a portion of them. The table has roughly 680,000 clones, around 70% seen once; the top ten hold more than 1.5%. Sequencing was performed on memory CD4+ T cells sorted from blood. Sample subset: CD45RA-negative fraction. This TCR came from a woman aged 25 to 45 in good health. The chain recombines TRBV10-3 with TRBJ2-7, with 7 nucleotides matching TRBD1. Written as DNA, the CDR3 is TGTGCCAGCACCGGGGACAGATACGAGCAGTACTTC. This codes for CASTGDRYEQYF.